The rows below give T cell receptor beta chains drawn from one sample of a study of T-cell memory formation after mild COVID-19. TCRdb passed the 5' RACE reads through MiXCR, listing each CDR3 protein once. Of more than 150,000 distinct CDR3 sequences in the sample, 11% were seen once. The sequenced sample consisted of PBMCs or a T cell subset sorted from them (not recorded which). These receptors came from a man in his late teens or twenties who had mild COVID-19 (a few samples of this study predate the infection). Cell type and time point are not known. Each CDR3 is given without its conserved first and last residue. Fields, in order: V gene, J gene, CDR3 length, CDR3 protein.

V gene: TRBV7-9
J gene: TRBJ2-4
CDR3 length: 12
CDR3 protein: ASSLAGTRNIQY

V gene: TRBV4-2
J gene: TRBJ2-2
CDR3 length: 10
CDR3 protein: ASSQVGGELF

V gene: TRBV6-5
J gene: TRBJ2-3
CDR3 length: 13
CDR3 protein: ASSYGDREWDTQY

V gene: TRBV11-1
J gene: TRBJ2-3
CDR3 length: 14
CDR3 protein: ASSPGQGSLPPTQY

V gene: TRBV7-3
J gene: TRBJ2-5
CDR3 length: 13
CDR3 protein: ASSPSAGGIETQY

V gene: TRBV7-2
J gene: TRBJ2-5
CDR3 length: 13
CDR3 protein: ASSLAPDRVETQY

V gene: TRBV5-1
J gene: TRBJ2-1
CDR3 length: 13
CDR3 protein: ASTLGTGGNNEQF

V gene: TRBV4-1
J gene: TRBJ2-7
CDR3 length: 14
CDR3 protein: ASSQEAGPLSYEQY

V gene: TRBV5-1
J gene: TRBJ2-1
CDR3 length: 13
CDR3 protein: ASSSLGTGGREQF

V gene: TRBV5-8
J gene: TRBJ2-3
CDR3 length: 14
CDR3 protein: ASSSGSTSTADTQY

V gene: TRBV5-1
J gene: TRBJ2-3
CDR3 length: 14
CDR3 protein: ASSSLDHGGTDTQY

V gene: TRBV7-8
J gene: TRBJ2-7
CDR3 length: 11
CDR3 protein: ASSLTSDSGQY

V gene: TRBV20-1
J gene: TRBJ2-4
CDR3 length: 9
CDR3 protein: SAAVGNIQY

V gene: TRBV5-1
J gene: TRBJ2-1
CDR3 length: 14
CDR3 protein: ASSPSRGRSPNEQF

V gene: TRBV13
J gene: TRBJ2-3
CDR3 length: 10
CDR3 protein: ASSLALSTQY

V gene: TRBV5-1
J gene: TRBJ2-2
CDR3 length: 12
CDR3 protein: ASRRTLNTGELF

V gene: TRBV7-8
J gene: TRBJ2-3
CDR3 length: 14
CDR3 protein: ASSSTLLAGTDTQY

V gene: TRBV18
J gene: TRBJ1-1
CDR3 length: 13
CDR3 protein: ASSPWGALNTEAF

V gene: TRBV5-6
J gene: TRBJ2-5
CDR3 length: 13
CDR3 protein: ASSRRSLGGETQY

V gene: TRBV4-1
J gene: TRBJ2-7
CDR3 length: 14
CDR3 protein: ASSHPLLAAPYEQY